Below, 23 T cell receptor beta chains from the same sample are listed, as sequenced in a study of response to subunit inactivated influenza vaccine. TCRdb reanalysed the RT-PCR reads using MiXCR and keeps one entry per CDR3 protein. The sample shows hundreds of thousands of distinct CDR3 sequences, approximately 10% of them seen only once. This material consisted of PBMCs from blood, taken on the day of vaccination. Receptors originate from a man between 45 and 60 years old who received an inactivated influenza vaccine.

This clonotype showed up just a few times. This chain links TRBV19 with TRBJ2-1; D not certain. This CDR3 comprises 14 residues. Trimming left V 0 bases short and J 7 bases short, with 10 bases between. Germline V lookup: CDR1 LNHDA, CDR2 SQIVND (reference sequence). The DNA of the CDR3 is TGTGCCAGTAGTATAGATCAAAGGTGGAATGAGCAGTTCTTC. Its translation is CASSIDQRWNEQFF. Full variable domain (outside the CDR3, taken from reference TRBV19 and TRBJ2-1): DGGITQSPKYLFRKEGQNVTLSCEQNLNHDAMYWYRQDPGQGLRLIYYSQIVNDFQKGDIAEGYSVSREKKESFPLTVTSAQKNPTAFYLCASSIDQRWNEQFFGPGTRLTVL.

The CDR3 sequence: CASSRTGSDTGELFF. CDR3 DNA sequence: TGCGCCAGCAGTAGGACAGGGTCGGACACCGGGGAGCTGTTTTTT. The genes are TRBV5-1 and TRBJ2-2; 8 positions agree with TRBD1. Trimming at V came to 5 bases and at J to 3 bases, leaving 6 bases not matched to a gene. CDR1 SGHRS and CDR2 YFSETQ come from the germline V gene. The CDR3 is 15 residues long.

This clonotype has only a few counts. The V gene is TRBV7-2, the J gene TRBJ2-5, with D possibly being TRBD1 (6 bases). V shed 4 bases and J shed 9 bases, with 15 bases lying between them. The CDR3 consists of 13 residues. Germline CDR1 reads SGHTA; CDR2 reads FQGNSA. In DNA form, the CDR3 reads TGTGCCAGCAGCTCCCCACAGGGCGCGCCCCAGTACTTC. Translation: CASSSPQGAPQYF.

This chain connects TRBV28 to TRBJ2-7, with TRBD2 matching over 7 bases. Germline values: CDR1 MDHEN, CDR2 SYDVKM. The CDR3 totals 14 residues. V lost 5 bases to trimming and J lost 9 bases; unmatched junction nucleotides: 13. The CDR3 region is CASSPTRGLLRQYF. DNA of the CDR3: TGTGCCAGCAGTCCCACAAGGGGACTACTCAGGCAGTACTTC.

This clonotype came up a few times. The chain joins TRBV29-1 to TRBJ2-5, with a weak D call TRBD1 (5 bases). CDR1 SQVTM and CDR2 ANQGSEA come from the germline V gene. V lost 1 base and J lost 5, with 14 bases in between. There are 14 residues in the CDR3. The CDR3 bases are TGCAGCGTTGAAGGTCGGCAGGGCTTGGAGACCCAGTACTTC. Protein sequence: CSVEGRQGLETQYF. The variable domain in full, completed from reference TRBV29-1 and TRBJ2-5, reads SAVISQKPSRDICQRGTSLTIQCQVDSQVTMMFWYRQQPGQSLTLIATANQGSEATYESGFVIDKFPISRPNLTFSTLTVSNMSPEDSSIYLCSVEGRQGLETQYFGPGTRLLVL.

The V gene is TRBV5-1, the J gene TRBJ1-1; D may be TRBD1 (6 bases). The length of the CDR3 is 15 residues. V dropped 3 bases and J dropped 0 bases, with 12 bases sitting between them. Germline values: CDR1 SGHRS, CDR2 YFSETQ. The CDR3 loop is CASSSGTILNTEAFF. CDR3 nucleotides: TGCGCCAGCAGCTCGGGGACAATCTTGAACACTGAAGCTTTCTTT.

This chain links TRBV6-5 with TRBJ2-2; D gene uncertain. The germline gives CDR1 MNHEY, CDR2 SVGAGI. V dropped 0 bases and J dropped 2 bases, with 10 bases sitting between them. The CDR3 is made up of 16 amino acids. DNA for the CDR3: TGTGCCAGCAGTTACTCGAGACTTTCTAACACCGGGGAGCTGTTTTTT. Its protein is CASSYSRLSNTGELFF.

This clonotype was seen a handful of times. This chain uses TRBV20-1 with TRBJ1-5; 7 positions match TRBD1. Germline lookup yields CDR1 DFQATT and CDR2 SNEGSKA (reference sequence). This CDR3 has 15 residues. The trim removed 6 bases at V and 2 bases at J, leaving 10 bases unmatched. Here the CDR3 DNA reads TGCAGTGCCACCCGCCAGGGGGGGGGCAATCAGCCCCAGCATTTT. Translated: CSATRQGGGNQPQHF.

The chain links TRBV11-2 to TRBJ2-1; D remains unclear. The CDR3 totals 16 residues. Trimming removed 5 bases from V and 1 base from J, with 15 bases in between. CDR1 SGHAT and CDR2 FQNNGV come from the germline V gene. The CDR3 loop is CASSHTLGISYNEQFF. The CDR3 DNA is TGTGCCAGCAGCCACACGTTAGGGATTTCCTACAATGAGCAGTTCTTC.

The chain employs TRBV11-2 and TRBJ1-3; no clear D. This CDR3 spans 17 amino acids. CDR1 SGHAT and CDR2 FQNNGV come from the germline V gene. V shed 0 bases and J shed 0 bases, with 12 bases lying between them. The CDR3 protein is CASSLDRQVTSGNTIYF. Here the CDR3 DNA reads TGTGCCAGCAGCTTAGATCGCCAGGTCACCTCTGGAAACACCATATATTTT. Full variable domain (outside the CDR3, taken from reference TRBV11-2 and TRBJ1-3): EAGVAQSPRYKIIEKRQSVAFWCNPISGHATLYWYQQILGQGPKLLIQFQNNGVVDDSQLPKDRFSAERLKGVDSTLKIQPAKLEDSAVYLCASSLDRQVTSGNTIYFGEGSWLTVV.

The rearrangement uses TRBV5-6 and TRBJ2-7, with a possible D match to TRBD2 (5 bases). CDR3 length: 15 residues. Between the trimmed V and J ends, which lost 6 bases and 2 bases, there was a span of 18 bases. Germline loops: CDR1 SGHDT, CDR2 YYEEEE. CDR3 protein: CASTGNPESTYEQYF. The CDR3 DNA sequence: TGTGCCAGCACCGGGAATCCCGAGTCCACCTACGAGCAGTACTTC.

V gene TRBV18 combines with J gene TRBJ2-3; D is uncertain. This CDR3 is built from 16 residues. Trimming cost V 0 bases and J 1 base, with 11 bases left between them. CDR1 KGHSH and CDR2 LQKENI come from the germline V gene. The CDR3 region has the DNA TGTGCCAGCTCACCACCGGGCGGATTCGGCACAGATACGCAGTATTTT. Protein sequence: CASSPPGGFGTDTQYF. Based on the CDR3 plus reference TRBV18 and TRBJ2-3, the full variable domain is NAGVMQNPRHLVRRRGQEARLRCSPMKGHSHVYWYRQLPEEGLKFMVYLQKENIIDESGMPKERFSAEFPKEGPSILRIQQVVRGDSAAYFCASSPPGGFGTDTQYFGPGTRLTVL.

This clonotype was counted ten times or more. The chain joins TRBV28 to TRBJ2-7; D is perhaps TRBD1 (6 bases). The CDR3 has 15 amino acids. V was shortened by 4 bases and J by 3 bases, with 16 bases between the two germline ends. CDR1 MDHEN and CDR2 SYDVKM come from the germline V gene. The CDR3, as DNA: TGTGCCAGCAGTTCCCCCCCAGCAGGGGACTACGAGCAGTACTTC. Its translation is CASSSPPAGDYEQYF.

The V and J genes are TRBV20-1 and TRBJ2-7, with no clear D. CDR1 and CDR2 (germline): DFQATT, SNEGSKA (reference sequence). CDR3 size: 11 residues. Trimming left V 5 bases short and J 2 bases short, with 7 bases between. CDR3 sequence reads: CSAAPPYEQYF. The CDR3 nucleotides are TGCAGTGCTGCCCCTCCCTACGAGCAGTACTTC.

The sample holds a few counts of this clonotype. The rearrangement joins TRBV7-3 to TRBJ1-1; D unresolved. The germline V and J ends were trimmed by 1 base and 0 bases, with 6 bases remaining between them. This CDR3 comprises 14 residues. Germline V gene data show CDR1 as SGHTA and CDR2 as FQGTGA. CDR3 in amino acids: CASSLSSMNTEAFF. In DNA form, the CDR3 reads TGTGCCAGCAGCTTAAGTTCCATGAACACTGAAGCTTTCTTT.

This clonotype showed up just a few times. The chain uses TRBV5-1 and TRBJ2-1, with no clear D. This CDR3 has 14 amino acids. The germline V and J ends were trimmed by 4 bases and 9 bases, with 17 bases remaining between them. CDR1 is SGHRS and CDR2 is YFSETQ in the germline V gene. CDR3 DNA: TGCGCCAGCAGCCCGCAACCTGAGAGCCGTGAGCAGTTCTTC. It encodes CASSPQPESREQFF.

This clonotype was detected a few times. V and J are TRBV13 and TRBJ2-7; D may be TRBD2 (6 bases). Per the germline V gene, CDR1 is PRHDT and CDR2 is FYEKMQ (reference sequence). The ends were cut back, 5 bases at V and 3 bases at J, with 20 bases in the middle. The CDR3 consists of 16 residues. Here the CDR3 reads CASSPGFRTTYYEQYF. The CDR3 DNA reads TGTGCCAGCAGCCCCGGATTTAGGACTACCTACTACGAGCAGTACTTC.

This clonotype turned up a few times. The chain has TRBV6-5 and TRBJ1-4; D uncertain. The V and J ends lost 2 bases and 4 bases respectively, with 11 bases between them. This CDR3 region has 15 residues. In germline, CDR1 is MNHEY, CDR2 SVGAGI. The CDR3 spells CASSYGSGLNEKLFF. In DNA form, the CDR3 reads TGTGCCAGCAGTTACGGGTCAGGCCTTAATGAAAAACTGTTTTTT.

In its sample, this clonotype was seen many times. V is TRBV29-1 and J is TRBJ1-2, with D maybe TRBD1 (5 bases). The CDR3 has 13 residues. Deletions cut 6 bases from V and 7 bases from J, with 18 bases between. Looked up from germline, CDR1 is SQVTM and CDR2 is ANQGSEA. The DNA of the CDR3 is TGCAGCGTCAGAGACAGTCGGAGGTTTGGCTACACCTTC. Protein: CSVRDSRRFGYTF.

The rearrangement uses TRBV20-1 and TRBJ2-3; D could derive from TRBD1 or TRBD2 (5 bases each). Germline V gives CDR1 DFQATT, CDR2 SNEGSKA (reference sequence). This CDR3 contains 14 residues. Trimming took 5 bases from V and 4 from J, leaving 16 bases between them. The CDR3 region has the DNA TGCAGTGCTGCCCGGGGCACGGTCGCAGATACGCAGTATTTT. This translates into CSAARGTVADTQYF.

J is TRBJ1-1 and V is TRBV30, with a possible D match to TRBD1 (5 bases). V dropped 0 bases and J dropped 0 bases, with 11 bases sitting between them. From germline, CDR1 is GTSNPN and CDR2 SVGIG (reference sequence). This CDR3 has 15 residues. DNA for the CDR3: TGTGCCTGGAGTGTACTCGGGGGGATGAACACTGAAGCTTTCTTT. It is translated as CAWSVLGGMNTEAFF.

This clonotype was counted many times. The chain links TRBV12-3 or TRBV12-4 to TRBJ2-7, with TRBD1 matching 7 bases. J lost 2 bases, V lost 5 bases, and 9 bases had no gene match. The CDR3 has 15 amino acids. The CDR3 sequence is CASSTDRAPPYEQYF. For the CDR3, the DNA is TGTGCCAGCAGTACCGACAGGGCCCCACCCTACGAGCAGTACTTC.

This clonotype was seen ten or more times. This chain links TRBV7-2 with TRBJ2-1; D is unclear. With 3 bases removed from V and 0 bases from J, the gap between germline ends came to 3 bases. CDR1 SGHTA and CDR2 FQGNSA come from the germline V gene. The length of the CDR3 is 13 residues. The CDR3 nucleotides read TGTGCCAGCAGCTTCAACTCCTACAATGAGCAGTTCTTC. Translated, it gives CASSFNSYNEQFF.